This TCR beta chain was captured in a study of T cells in Graves' hyperthyroidism and ophthalmopathy (dated by TCRdb to about 2019). Regarding the study in general: Peripheral blood was sampled at the time of initial diagnosis, prior to any treatment. The study also compared thyroid tissue and blood T-cell repertoires from about 6 Graves' hyperthyroidism patients. The paper describes TCR Vbeta CDR3 sequencing of around 130 peripheral blood samples, made up of 43 ophthalmopathy patients, around 78 hyperthyroidism patients and approximately 17 progressor patients. A discovery cohort of about 95 patients, about 44 with Graves' ophthalmopathy and fewer than 65 with stable Graves' hyperthyroidism, was used to find distinguishing TCR V-J signatures. The 100 or so discovery patients were divided at random into training and test sets in a 7:3 ratio. Prospective prediction of ophthalmopathy was tested in an independent validation cohort of 18 to 20 hyperthyroidism patients and 15 to 17 patients who later progressed to ophthalmopathy. After sampling, hyperthyroidism patients received methimazole starting at 30 mg daily, and ophthalmopathy patients received high-dose intravenous methylprednisolone.

CDR1 and CDR2, looked up from the germline V gene, are MNHEY and SVGAGI. The CDR3 holds 15 amino acids from the cysteine to the phenylalanine. The CDR3 DNA has 45 bases and is translated from base 1. V gives up 6 bases and J gives up 2 bases, and the segment between their germline ends measures 17 bases. Results the study describes overall, beyond this receptor: Blood samples also contained most of the expanded thyroid clonotypes (frequency above 0.001), which suggests that blood repertoires may reflect thyroid immune responses. In validation, the model predicted progression to ophthalmopathy with 55% to 71% sensitivity and 72.22% specificity, a median of 6.5 months before onset. A 13 V-J signature model separated ophthalmopathy from stable hyperthyroidism, with around 90% sensitivity and about 81% specificity in cross-validation and 80%/75% in testing. Sample size was not statistically predetermined, and blinding of investigators to group allocation was not performed.

This clonotype was observed many times. Its recognized antigen is unknown. Nothing much larger sits one base from this clone, and base qualities are not available. TCR beta CDR3 regions were amplified from RNA transcripts. The first round of RT-PCR for the TCR CDR3 was performed with the HTBI primer set and the Qiagen OneStep RT-PCR kit. Libraries were constructed in a second round of multiplex PCR, after which size selection and purification were performed. The libraries were sequenced on an Illumina HiSeq2000 using paired-end 100 bp reads. The published analysis was carried out like this. SOAPnuke was used to process the raw data, removing reads that contained adapters or uncalled bases, had a mean Phred below 15, or lacked an exact match to the constant primer or identifier. COPE v1.2.5 was used to merge high-quality paired reads, and clonotypes were defined as unique nucleotide sequences. MiTCR v1.1 was used to align clonotypes to the IMGT TRBV, TRBD and TRBJ reference segments. The analysis included only V-J combinations with a frequency above 0.0001, which together covered over 98% of the repertoires. The TCS score was defined as F50 (clonal expansion) divided by E x V (chaos), with BLOSUM62-based TCRdist calculated between CDR3 peptides within each V-J. Welch's t-statistics and random forest reduced some 510 V-J features to about 13, which were used in a naive Bayes classifier (R e1071). The public reads were reprocessed in TCRdb via fastp at Q25 and MiXCR, keeping in-frame beta chains. Every CDR3 protein is listed once, alongside the most common genes and DNA of its rows. TCRdb's processing, not the study's, gives the V and J calls here. The table for this sample lists around 300,000 distinct CDR3 sequences; less than 30% of them were counted only once. The top ten clonotypes cover approximately 30% of the sample.

The hyperthyroidism patients were between 18 and 65 years old and newly diagnosed, with a disease duration of less than 2 months. Exclusion was applied to patients with uncontrolled infections, other autoimmune diseases, pregnancy or lactation. Diagnoses were established on the basis of clinical symptoms, serum thyroxine and TRAb, thyroid ultrasound, and orbital computed tomography. Blood from progressor patients was drawn when they were first diagnosed with hyperthyroidism, before any ophthalmopathy symptoms appeared. Ficoll-Paque density gradient centrifugation was used to isolate PBMCs from around 9.1 ml of fresh peripheral blood. Patients classed as progressors first received a Graves' hyperthyroidism diagnosis and then went on to develop ophthalmopathy during follow-up. Total RNA was extracted with Trizol reagent, and quality was checked on an Agilent 2100 Bioanalyzer.

The sample was blood. The chain is encoded by TRBV6-5 joined to TRBJ2-7, with a tentative D gene TRBD1 over 6 matching bases. This receptor was taken from a man aged 35 to 55 with Graves' hyperthyroidism that later progressed to Graves' ophthalmopathy. The nucleotide sequence reads as follows: TGTGCCAGCAGAAAAACAGGGTTGGATACCTACGAGCAGTACTTC. It encodes CASRKTGLDTYEQYF.